These T cell receptor beta chains were read from a single sample in a study of CD8 T cells in ankylosing spondylitis. TCRdb recomputed calls from the 5' RACE reads with MiXCR, one row per CDR3 protein. The sample includes 230,000 or so distinct CDR3 sequences, 20% to 30% seen only once; the top ten take over 0.55%. The sequenced material came from blood, either unsorted or a sorted T cell fraction (not recorded which). Every receptor here comes from a male donor with ankylosing spondylitis or in good health (not recorded which). Each CDR3 is given with its conserved first and last residue. The D gene is left open where the match is weak. The size field is filled for only some rows; it gives once, few, many or a size class.

j_call clone_size v_call d_call cdr3_nt cdr3_aa
TRBJ2-7 - TRBV20-1 - TGCAGTGCTAGAAGGCACAGCCGGCAGAGAGACGAGCAGTACTTC CSARRHSRQRDEQYF
TRBJ1-6 many TRBV29-1 - TGCAGCGTTAAGCCCTGGCGAGGCAATTCACCCCTCCACTTT CSVKPWRGNSPLHF
TRBJ2-3 - TRBV9 TRBD1 TGTGCCAGCAGCAGCCGGGACAGGGTCACAGATACGCAGTATTTT CASSSRDRVTDTQYF
TRBJ2-5 - TRBV15 TRBD2 TGTGCCACCAGCAGAGATTCTAGCGGAGAAGAGACCCAGTACTTC CATSRDSSGEETQYF
TRBJ2-7 - TRBV6-5 - TGTGCCAGCAGTTACGGTGTAGGAACCTACGAGCAGTACTTC CASSYGVGTYEQYF
TRBJ2-1 many TRBV7-9 - TGTGCCAGCAGCGCAGGGGCCTACAATGAGCAGTTCTTC CASSAGAYNEQFF
TRBJ2-7 many TRBV20-1 - TGCAGTGCTAACCGAGGGACCTCTCAAAGCGAGCAGTACTTC CSANRGTSQSEQYF
TRBJ1-1 many TRBV5-1 - TGCGCCAGCAGCTTTTCTGCCCGGGGCACTGAAGCTTTCTTT CASSFSARGTEAFF
TRBJ2-1 once TRBV3-1 - TGTGCCAGCAGCCAAGACAGGGGCGCTAGTAACAATGAGCAGTTCTTC CASSQDRGASNNEQFF
TRBJ1-2 few TRBV5-4 TRBD1 TGTGCCAGCAGCTACCCGGACAGGGGTGGCTACACCTTC CASSYPDRGGYTF
TRBJ2-1 few TRBV12-3/TRBV12-4 - TGTGCCAGCAGTTCGGCGGGAACCCGGGATGAGCAGTTCTTC CASSSAGTRDEQFF
TRBJ2-3 many TRBV11-2 - TGTGCCAGCAGCCCCGGGGTCAGCACAGATACGCAGTATTTT CASSPGVSTDTQYF
TRBJ1-3 - TRBV6-1 - TGTGCCAGCAGCCAATATCGGACAGACCACTCTGGAAACACCATATATTTT CASSQYRTDHSGNTIYF
TRBJ2-7 few TRBV20-1 - TGCAGTGCTAGATCCGGGACGGGGAACGAGCAGTACTTC CSARSGTGNEQYF
TRBJ1-1 many TRBV29-1 - TGCAGCGTTGAAGCCCGGTTAAACACTGAAGCTTTCTTT CSVEARLNTEAFF
TRBJ1-4 few TRBV12-3/TRBV12-4 - TGTGCCATTGGGGTGGAGGCTAATGAAAAACTGTTTTTT CAIGVEANEKLFF
TRBJ2-3 few TRBV20-1 - TGCAGTGCTAGAGGGCCACAGGGAATAATAGATACGCAGTATTTT CSARGPQGIIDTQYF
TRBJ1-5 - TRBV12-3/TRBV12-4 TRBD1 TGTGCCAGCAGTCTACAAGCGACAGGGAATCAGCCCCAGCATTTT CASSLQATGNQPQHF
TRBJ1-2 few TRBV29-1 TRBD1 TGCAGCGTCCTCACCAGGGGGCTCCACTATGGCTACACCTTC CSVLTRGLHYGYTF
TRBJ1-6 many TRBV3-1 TRBD1 TGTGCCAGCAGCAAGGGGGGGGACAGGCCAAATTCACCCCTCCACTTT CASSKGGDRPNSPLHF
TRBJ2-2 few TRBV5-1 TRBD2 TGCGCCAGCCTGCGGGAGTCTTACACCGGGGAGCTGTTTTTT CASLRESYTGELFF
TRBJ2-3 few TRBV20-1 TRBD2 TGCAGTGCTAGGCCGGCCGGACTAGCGGGCACAGATACGCAGTATTTT CSARPAGLAGTDTQYF
TRBJ2-1 - TRBV7-3 TRBD1 TGTGCCAGCAGCTCCGGACAGGGGGGATACAATGAGCAGTTCTTC CASSSGQGGYNEQFF
TRBJ2-3 many TRBV20-1 - TGCAGTGCGCAACGGGCAGGAGCAGATACGCAGTATTTT CSAQRAGADTQYF
TRBJ1-2 - TRBV20-1 TRBD1 TGCAGTGCTCAGGACAGGGGGTATGATGGCTACACCTTC CSAQDRGYDGYTF
TRBJ2-3 - TRBV14 - TGTGCCAGCAGCGGCCTTGGGGGGCGTACGCAGTATTTT CASSGLGGRTQYF
TRBJ1-5 many TRBV20-1 TRBD1 TGCAGTGCTAGGGCTCAGGGGGCGGGTCGCAATCAGCCCCAGCATTTT CSARAQGAGRNQPQHF
TRBJ1-5 many TRBV12-3/TRBV12-4 TRBD1 TGTGCCAGTTCAGGACAGGGGGGGCAGCCCCAGCATTTT CASSGQGGQPQHF
TRBJ2-4 - TRBV20-1 TRBD1 TGCAGTGCTAGCCCCGGACAGGTGGCCAAAAACATTCAGTACTTC CSASPGQVAKNIQYF
TRBJ2-1 few TRBV29-1 - TGCAGCGTTTTGTGGGGCCAGCGTTGGTCCTACAATGAGCAGTTCTTC CSVLWGQRWSYNEQFF
TRBJ2-4 - TRBV12-3/TRBV12-4 - TGTGCCAGCAGTTTGGGGGGGGGCTGGTACATTCAGTACTTC CASSLGGGWYIQYF
TRBJ2-7 many TRBV25-1 - TGTGCCAGCAGTGACCCCCGACAGGGAGGCTCCTACGAGCAGTACTTC CASSDPRQGGSYEQYF
TRBJ2-1 many TRBV7-3 - TGTGCCACCTCCGGGGGCCCTTTGAATGAGCAGTTCTTC CATSGGPLNEQFF
TRBJ2-2 once TRBV5-6 - TGTGCCAGCAGCTTGGGACTAGGAGGGTACGGGGAGCTGTTTTTT CASSLGLGGYGELFF
TRBJ2-1 few TRBV12-3/TRBV12-4 - TGTGCCAGCAGGGGGCTATACAGGGATATAGAGCAGTTCTTC CASRGLYRDIEQFF
TRBJ2-2 many TRBV12-3/TRBV12-4 - TGTGCCAGCAGTTTAGAAGAGGCCCCCGGGGAGCTGTTTTTT CASSLEEAPGELFF
TRBJ1-2 few TRBV12-3/TRBV12-4 - TGTGCCAGCAGTTTGGGACCAGGCTACACCTTC CASSLGPGYTF